This T cell receptor (beta chain) was recorded in a study of blood T cells in healthy people across ages. Study-level results: TCR beta diversity per million T cells fell roughly linearly with age. A conclusive naive versus antigen-experienced comparison was prevented by the unsorted PBMCs.

A second PCR of roughly 7 to 11 cycles used a sample-barcoded 5' primer and a J-beta primer mix. TCRdb re-derived calls from the 5' RACE reads in MiXCR, one entry per CDR3 protein. The sample contains about 580,000 distinct CDR3 sequences, under 55% of which appear only once. The CDR3 extends over 13 amino acids. V gave up 5 bases and J gave up 6 bases, with 12 bases separating them. Points on this clonotype: The antigen remains undetermined.

The sequenced material came from blood. This chain joins TRBV12-3 or TRBV12-4 and TRBJ2-3; TRBD2 is a possible D gene (5 bases). The clonotype originates from a man older than 75 in good health. For the CDR3, the DNA is TGTGCCAGCAGTCCCCGGGAAGCCGATACGCAGTATTTT. Its protein is CASSPREADTQYF.